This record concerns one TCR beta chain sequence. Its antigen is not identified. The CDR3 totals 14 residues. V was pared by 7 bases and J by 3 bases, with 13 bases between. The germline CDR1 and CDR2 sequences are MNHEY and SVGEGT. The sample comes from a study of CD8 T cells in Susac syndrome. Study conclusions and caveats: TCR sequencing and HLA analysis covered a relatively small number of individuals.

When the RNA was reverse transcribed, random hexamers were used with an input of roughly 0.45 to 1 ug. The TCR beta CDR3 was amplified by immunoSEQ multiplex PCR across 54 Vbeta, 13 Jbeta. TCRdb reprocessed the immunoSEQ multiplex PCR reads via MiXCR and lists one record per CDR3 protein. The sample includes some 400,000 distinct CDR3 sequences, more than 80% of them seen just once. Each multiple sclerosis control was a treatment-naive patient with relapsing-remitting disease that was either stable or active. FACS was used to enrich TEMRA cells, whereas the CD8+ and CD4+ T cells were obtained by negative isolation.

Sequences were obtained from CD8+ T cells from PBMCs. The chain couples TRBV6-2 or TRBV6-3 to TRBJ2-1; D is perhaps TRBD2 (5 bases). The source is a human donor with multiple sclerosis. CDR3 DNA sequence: TGTGCCAGCATTAACCAGCGGAACTACAATGAGCAGTTCTTC. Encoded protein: CASINQRNYNEQFF.